The clone carrying this TCR beta chain was recorded at least ten times. Each CDR3 protein gets one entry after TCRdb re-called the RT-PCR reads with MiXCR. Among hundreds of thousands of distinct CDR3 sequences listed, more than 13% were seen once. The trim removed 6 bases at V and 8 bases at J, leaving 13 bases unmatched. Looked up from germline, CDR1 is DFQATT and CDR2 is SNEGSKA (reference sequence). The CDR3 has 13 residues. The genes are TRBV20-1 and TRBJ2-7, with 7 nucleotides matching TRBD1. Sequences were obtained from memory CD4+ T cells from blood. The sequence derives from a female donor in good health, serving as a healthy control. The CDR3 protein is CSAPGTAFGKQYF. In nucleotides, the CDR3 is TGCAGTGCCCCCGGGACAGCCTTTGGGAAGCAGTACTTC.